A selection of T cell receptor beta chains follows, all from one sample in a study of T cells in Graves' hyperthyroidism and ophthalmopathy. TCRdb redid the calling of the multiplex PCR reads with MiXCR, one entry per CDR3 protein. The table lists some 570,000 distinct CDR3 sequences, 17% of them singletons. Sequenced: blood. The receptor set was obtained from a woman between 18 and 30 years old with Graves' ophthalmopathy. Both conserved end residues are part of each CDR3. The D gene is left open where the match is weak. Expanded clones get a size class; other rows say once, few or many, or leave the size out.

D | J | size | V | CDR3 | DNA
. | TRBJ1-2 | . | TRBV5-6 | CASRQYARGYGYTF | TGTGCCAGCAGACAATACGCCAGGGGCTATGGCTACACCTTC
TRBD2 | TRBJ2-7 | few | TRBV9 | CASSFGTSGRPYEQYF | TGTGCCAGCAGCTTTGGGACTAGCGGGAGACCCTACGAGCAGTACTTC
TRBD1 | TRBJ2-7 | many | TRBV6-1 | CASTLGQGEYEQYF | TGTGCCAGCACTCTTGGACAGGGAGAGTACGAGCAGTACTTC
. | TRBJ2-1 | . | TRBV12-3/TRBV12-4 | CASSRMGEQFF | TGTGCCAGCTCCCGGATGGGTGAGCAGTTCTTC
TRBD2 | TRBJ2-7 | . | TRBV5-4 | CASSPTSGESREQYF | TGTGCCAGCAGCCCAACTAGCGGGGAATCCCGCGAGCAGTACTTC
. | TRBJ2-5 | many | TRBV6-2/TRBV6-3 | CASSRGQETQYF | TGTGCCAGCAGTAGGGGACAAGAGACCCAGTACTTC
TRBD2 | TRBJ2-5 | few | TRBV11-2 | CASSKGSGRGIWETQYF | TGTGCCAGCAGCAAAGGTAGCGGGAGGGGCATATGGGAGACCCAGTACTTC
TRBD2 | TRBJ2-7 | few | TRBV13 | CASSYSGSLLYEQYF | TGTGCCAGCAGCTACAGCGGGAGCCTGCTATACGAGCAGTACTTC
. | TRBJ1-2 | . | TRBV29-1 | CSVVQVDYGYTF | TGCAGCGTTGTGCAGGTAGACTATGGCTACACCTTC
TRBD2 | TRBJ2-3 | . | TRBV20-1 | CSARGPAAGAVSTDTQYF | TGCAGTGCTAGAGGGCCGGCAGCGGGGGCAGTTAGCACAGATACGCAGTATTTT
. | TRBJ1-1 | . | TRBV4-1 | CASSPNRGGTEAFF | TGCGCCAGCAGCCCGAACAGAGGGGGCACTGAAGCTTTCTTT
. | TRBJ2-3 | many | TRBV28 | CASSSRGFGTDTQYF | TGTGCCAGCAGTAGCAGGGGTTTCGGCACAGATACGCAGTATTTT
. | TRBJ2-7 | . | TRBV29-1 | CSVVAQSSYEQYF | TGCAGCGTTGTCGCGCAGAGCTCCTACGAGCAGTACTTC
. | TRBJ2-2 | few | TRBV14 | CASSEQAGELFF | TGTGCCAGCAGCGAGCAAGCTGGGGAGCTGTTTTTT
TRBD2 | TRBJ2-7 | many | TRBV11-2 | CASSLRGGPYEQYF | TGTGCCAGCAGCTTACGGGGGGGCCCCTACGAGCAGTACTTC
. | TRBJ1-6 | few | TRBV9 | CASSVGDTPNSALHF | TGTGCCAGCAGCGTAGGGGACACCCCTAATTCGGCCCTCCACTTT
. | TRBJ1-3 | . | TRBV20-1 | CSADQDSGNTIYF | TGCAGTGCTGACCAGGATTCTGGAAACACCATATATTTT
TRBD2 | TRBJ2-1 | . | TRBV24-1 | CATRGTGTSGNEQFF | TGTGCCACCAGAGGTACCGGGACTAGCGGGAATGAGCAGTTCTTC
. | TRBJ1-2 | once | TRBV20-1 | CSARGITVAGDDGYTF | TGCAGTGCTAGAGGAATAACCGTGGCCGGGGATGATGGCTACACCTTC
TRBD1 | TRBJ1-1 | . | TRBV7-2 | CASSCPGGGVLGEAFF | TGTGCCAGCAGCTGCCCGGGAGGGGGCGTCCTCGGTGAAGCTTTCTTT
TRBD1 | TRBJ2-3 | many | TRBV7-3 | CASSLQGAGDTQYF | TGTGCCAGCAGCTTACAGGGGGCAGGAGATACGCAGTATTTT
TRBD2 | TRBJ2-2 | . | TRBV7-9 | CASSFLREGRTGELFF | TGTGCCAGCAGCTTCTTGCGGGAGGGAAGGACCGGGGAGCTGTTTTTT
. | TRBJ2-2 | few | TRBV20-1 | CSAREWDTGELFF | TGCAGTGCTAGGGAGTGGGACACCGGGGAGCTGTTTTTT
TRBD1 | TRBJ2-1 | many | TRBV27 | CASSLGDRAYNEQFF | TGTGCCAGCAGTTTGGGGGACAGGGCCTACAATGAGCAGTTCTTC
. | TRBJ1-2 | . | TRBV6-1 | CASSNYGYTF | TGTGCCAGCAGCAACTATGGCTACACCTTC
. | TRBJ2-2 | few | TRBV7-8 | CATTTEAGRYTGELFF | TGTGCCACCACCACTGAGGCAGGGCGATACACCGGGGAGCTGTTTTTT
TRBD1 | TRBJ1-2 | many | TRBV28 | CASSPRTGEGGYTF | TGTGCCAGCAGTCCCCGGACAGGGGAGGGAGGCTACACCTTC
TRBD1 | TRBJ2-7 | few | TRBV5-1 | CASSPDRAEQYF | TGCGCCAGCAGCCCTGACAGGGCCGAGCAGTACTTC
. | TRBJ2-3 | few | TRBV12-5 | CASGNSGPSTDTQYF | TGTGCTAGTGGCAATAGCGGACCAAGCACAGATACGCAGTATTTT
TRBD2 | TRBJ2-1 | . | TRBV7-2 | CASSPWTSGEVYNEQFF | TGTGCCAGCAGCCCCTGGACTAGCGGGGAGGTCTACAATGAGCAGTTCTTC
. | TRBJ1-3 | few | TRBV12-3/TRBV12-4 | CASSKVSARNTIYF | TGTGCCAGCAGCAAAGTTTCTGCTCGGAACACCATATATTTT
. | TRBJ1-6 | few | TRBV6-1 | CASSEEIPLHF | TGTGCCAGCAGTGAAGAGATACCCCTCCACTTT
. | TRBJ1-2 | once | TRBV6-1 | CASSEVLGGDGYTF | TGTGCCAGCAGTGAAGTCTTAGGAGGGGATGGCTACACCTTC
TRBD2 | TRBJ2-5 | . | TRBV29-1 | CSVGGGLAGEQETQYF | TGCAGCGTCGGGGGTGGACTAGCGGGAGAACAAGAGACCCAGTACTTC
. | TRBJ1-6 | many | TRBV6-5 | CASSYFVSGRARNSPLHF | TGTGCCAGCAGTTACTTTGTATCGGGTAGGGCGCGTAATTCACCCCTCCACTTT
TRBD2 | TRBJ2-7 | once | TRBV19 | CASSSETSGAYSYEQYF | TGTGCCAGTAGCTCGGAGACTAGCGGGGCATATTCCTACGAGCAGTACTTC
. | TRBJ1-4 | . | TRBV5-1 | CASSLGQLNEKLFF | TGCGCCAGCAGCTTGGGTCAGCTTAATGAAAAACTGTTTTTT
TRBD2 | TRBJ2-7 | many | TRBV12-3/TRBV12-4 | CASSLSTSGGPSYEQYF | TGTGCCAGCAGTTTATCGACTAGCGGGGGTCCCTCCTACGAGCAGTACTTC
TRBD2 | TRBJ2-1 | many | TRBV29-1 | CSVASGRSSYNEQFF | TGCAGCGTGGCTAGCGGGAGGAGCTCCTACAATGAGCAGTTCTTC
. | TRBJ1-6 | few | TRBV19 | CASSLAPKRLSYNSPLHF | TGTGCCAGTAGTTTGGCCCCAAAGCGGCTTTCCTATAATTCACCCCTCCACTTT
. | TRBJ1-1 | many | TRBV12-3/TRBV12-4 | CASSLIPGEAFF | TGTGCCAGCAGTTTAATTCCGGGGGAGGCTTTCTTT
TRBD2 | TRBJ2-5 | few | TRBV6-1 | CASSAPGGATQYF | TGTGCCAGCAGTGCGCCGGGGGGGGCGACCCAGTACTTC
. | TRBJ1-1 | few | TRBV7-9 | CASSFRTGNTEAFF | TGTGCCAGCAGCTTTAGGACTGGAAACACTGAAGCTTTCTTT
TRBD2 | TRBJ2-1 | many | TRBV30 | CAWSLWGSGGAGEQFF | TGTGCCTGGAGCCTCTGGGGTAGCGGGGGGGCAGGAGAGCAGTTCTTC
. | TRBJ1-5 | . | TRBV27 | CASSPPRDSNQPQHF | TGTGCCAGCAGTCCCCCACGGGATAGCAATCAGCCCCAGCATTTT
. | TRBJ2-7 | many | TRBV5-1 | CASSALQDFSYEQYF | TGCGCCAGCAGCGCCCTTCAGGACTTCTCCTACGAGCAGTACTTC
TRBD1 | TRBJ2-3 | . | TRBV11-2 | CASSTGTGYGSTDTQYF | TGTGCCAGCAGCACCGGGACAGGGTACGGGAGCACAGATACGCAGTATTTT
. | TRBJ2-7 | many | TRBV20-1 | CSARDLRGKGEQYF | TGCAGTGCTAGAGATCTGAGAGGGAAGGGCGAGCAGTACTTC
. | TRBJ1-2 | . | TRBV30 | CAWSVVYGYTF | TGTGCCTGGAGTGTGGTCTATGGCTACACCTTC
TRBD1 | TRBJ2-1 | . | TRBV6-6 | CASSYQGAAYNEQFF | TGTGCCAGCAGTTACCAGGGGGCAGCTTACAATGAGCAGTTCTTC